Following are 7 T cell receptor beta chains from one sample sequenced in a study of cytomegalovirus exposure and HLA in healthy donors. It was with 60 Vbeta and 13 Jbeta primers that the PCR ran. The data were produced by immunoSEQ multiplex PCR, yet TCRdb's version contains in-frame clones alone and is incomplete. The table includes approximately 100,000 clones, around two thirds detected once. The sequencing input was PBMCs. All receptors derive from a man aged 25 to 40 in good health and CMV-seronegative.

The rearrangement uses TRBV7-2 and TRBJ2-3; 13 bases match TRBD2. The CDR3 is 16 residues long. Unmatched junction bases numbered 5, after V lost 4 bases and J lost 4 bases. CDR1 is SGHTA and CDR2 is FQGNSA in the germline V gene. As DNA, the CDR3 is TGTGCCAGCAGCTCTGGACTAGCGGGAGAAGCAGATACGCAGTATTTT. Amino acid sequence: CASSSGLAGEADTQYF.

This chain links TRBV5-1 with TRBJ2-3, with TRBD2 matching 10 bases. Unmatched junction bases numbered 6, after V lost 4 bases and J lost 1 base. CDR3 length: 16 amino acids. Germline V gene sequence: CDR1 SGHRS, CDR2 YFSETQ. Here the CDR3 DNA reads TGCGCCAGCAGCGGGGGGACTAGCGTCGGCACAGATACGCAGTATTTT. Its translation is CASSGGTSVGTDTQYF.

This clone was counted a few times. V and J are TRBV13 and TRBJ2-7, with TRBD2 matching 13 bases. The CDR3 extends over 16 amino acids. Germline V CDR1 and CDR2: PRHDT, FYEKMQ (reference sequence). Trimming at V came to 4 bases and at J to 2 bases, leaving 5 bases not matched to a gene. As DNA, the CDR3 is TGTGCCAGCAGCTGGATGGGACTAGCGGGGACCTACGAGCAGTACTTC. Encoded protein: CASSWMGLAGTYEQYF.

The J gene is TRBJ1-2, the V gene TRBV7-3; D remains ambiguous. The V gene lost 2 bases and the J gene lost 3 bases, with 13 bases spanning the gap. The CDR3 sequence is 15 residues long. Germline loops: CDR1 SGHTA, CDR2 FQGTGA. CDR3 DNA sequence: TGTGCCAGCAGCTTATCACCCGTGGAGGACTATGGCTACACCTTC. Its translation: CASSLSPVEDYGYTF.

The chain has TRBV25-1 and TRBJ2-7, with D maybe TRBD2 (6 bases). The length of the CDR3 is 13 residues. Germline V CDR1 and CDR2: MGHDK, SYGVNS. V was cut by 3 bases and J by 3 bases, with 9 bases left in between. DNA of the CDR3: TGTGCCAGCAGTGATGGGGGGATCTACGAGCAGTACTTC. Translation gives CASSDGGIYEQYF.

CDR3 protein: CASSPISTAYEQYF. DNA for the CDR3: TGTGCCAGCAGCCCAATAAGTACGGCCTACGAGCAGTACTTC. V usage is TRBV7-9 and J usage is TRBJ2-7, with D hard to call. The CDR3 length is 14 residues. The V gene's germline CDR1 is SEHNR and CDR2 FQNEAQ (reference sequence). Trimming left V 5 bases short and J 2 bases short, with 13 bases between.

The chain links TRBV9 to TRBJ2-3; D gene ambiguous. Trimming removed 2 bases at V and 5 bases at J, with 9 bases between. Germline V gives CDR1 SGDLS, CDR2 YYNGEE. The CDR3 contains 13 residues. Here the CDR3 reads CASSVEEGDTQYF. In DNA, the CDR3 is TGTGCCAGCAGCGTTGAGGAAGGAGATACGCAGTATTTT.